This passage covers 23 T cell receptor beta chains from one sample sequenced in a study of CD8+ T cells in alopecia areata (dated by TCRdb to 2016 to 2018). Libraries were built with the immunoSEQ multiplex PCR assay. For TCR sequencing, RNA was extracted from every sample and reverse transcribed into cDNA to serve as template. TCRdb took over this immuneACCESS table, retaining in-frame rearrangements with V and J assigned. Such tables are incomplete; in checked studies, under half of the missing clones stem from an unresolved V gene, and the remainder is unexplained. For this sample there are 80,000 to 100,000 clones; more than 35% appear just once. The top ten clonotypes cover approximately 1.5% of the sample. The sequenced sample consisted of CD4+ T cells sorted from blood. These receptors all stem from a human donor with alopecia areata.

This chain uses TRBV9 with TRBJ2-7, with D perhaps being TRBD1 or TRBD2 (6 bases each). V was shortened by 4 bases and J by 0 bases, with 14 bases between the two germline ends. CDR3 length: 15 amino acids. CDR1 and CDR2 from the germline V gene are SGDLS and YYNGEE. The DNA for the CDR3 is TGTGCCAGCAGCTTTGGGGGGCGGGGCTCCTACGAGCAGTACTTC. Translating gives CASSFGGRGSYEQYF.

The DNA for the CDR3 is TGCAGCGGGGAGTTGGGACAGGGAGGGAATGAGCAGTTCTTC. Its protein is CSGELGQGGNEQFF. V usage is TRBV29-1 and J usage is TRBJ2-1, with 9 bases lining up with TRBD1. With 7 bases clipped from V and 7 bases from J, the junction kept 11 bases outside the gene matches. This CDR3 is 14 amino acids long. Germline V CDR1 and CDR2: SQVTM, ANQGSEA.

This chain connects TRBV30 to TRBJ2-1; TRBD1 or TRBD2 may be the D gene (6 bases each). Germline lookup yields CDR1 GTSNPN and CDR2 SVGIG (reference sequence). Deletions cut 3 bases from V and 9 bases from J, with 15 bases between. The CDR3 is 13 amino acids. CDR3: CAWRETRGGEQFF. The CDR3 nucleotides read TGTGCCTGGAGGGAGACTAGAGGGGGTGAGCAGTTCTTC.

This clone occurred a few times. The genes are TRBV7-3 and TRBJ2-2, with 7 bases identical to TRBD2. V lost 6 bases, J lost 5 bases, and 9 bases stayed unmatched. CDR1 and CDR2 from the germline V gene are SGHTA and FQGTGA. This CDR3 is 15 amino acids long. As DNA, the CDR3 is TGTGCCAGCAGTCCCCAGGCGGGGGTTACCGGGGAGCTGTTTTTT. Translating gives CASSPQAGVTGELFF. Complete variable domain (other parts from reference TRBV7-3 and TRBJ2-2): GAGVSQTPSNKVTEKGKYVELRCDPISGHTALYWYRQSLGQGPEFLIYFQGTGAADDSGLPNDRFFAVRPEGSVSTLKIQRTERGDSAVYLCASSPQAGVTGELFFGEGSRLTVL.

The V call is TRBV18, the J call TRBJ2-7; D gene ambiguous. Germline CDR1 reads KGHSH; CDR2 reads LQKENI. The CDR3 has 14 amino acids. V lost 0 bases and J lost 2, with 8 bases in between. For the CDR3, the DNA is TGTGCCAGCTCACCACCACAGCCCGCCTACGAGCAGTACTTC. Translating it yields CASSPPQPAYEQYF.

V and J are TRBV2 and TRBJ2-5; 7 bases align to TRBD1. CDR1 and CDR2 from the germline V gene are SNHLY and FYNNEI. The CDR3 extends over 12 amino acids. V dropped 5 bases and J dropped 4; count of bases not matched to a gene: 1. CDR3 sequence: CASSTGVETQYF. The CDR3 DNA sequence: TGTGCCAGCAGTACAGGGGTAGAGACCCAGTACTTC.

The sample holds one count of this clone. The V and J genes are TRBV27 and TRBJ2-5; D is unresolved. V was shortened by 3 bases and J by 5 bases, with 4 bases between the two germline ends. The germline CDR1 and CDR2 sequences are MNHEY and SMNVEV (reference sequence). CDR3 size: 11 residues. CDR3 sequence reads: CASSFAETQYF. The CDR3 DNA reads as TGTGCCAGCAGTTTTGCGGAGACCCAGTACTTC.

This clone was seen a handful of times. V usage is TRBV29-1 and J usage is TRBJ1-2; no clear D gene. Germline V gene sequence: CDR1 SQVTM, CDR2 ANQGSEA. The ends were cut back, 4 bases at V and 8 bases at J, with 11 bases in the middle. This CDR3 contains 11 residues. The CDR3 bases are TGCAGCGTTGTCTTCGGGGAAGGCTACACCTTC. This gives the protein CSVVFGEGYTF.

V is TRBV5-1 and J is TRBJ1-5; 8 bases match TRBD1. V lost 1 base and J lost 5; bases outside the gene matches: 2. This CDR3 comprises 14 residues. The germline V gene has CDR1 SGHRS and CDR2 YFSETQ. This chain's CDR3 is CASSLSGGDQPQHF. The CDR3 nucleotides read TGCGCCAGCAGCTTGTCAGGGGGCGATCAGCCCCAGCATTTT.

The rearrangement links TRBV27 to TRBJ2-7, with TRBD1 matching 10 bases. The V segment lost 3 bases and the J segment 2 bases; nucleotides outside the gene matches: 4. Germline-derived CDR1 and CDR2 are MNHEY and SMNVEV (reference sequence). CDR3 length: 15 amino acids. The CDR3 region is CASSLGQGMPYEQYF. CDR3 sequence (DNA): TGTGCCAGCAGTTTGGGACAGGGGATGCCCTACGAGCAGTACTTC.

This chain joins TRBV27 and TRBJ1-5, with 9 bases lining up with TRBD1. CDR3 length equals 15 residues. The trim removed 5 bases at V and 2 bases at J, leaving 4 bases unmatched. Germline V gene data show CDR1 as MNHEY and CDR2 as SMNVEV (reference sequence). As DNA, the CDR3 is TGTGCCAGCAGTCAACGGACAGGGGGCAATCAGCCCCAGCATTTT. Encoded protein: CASSQRTGGNQPQHF.

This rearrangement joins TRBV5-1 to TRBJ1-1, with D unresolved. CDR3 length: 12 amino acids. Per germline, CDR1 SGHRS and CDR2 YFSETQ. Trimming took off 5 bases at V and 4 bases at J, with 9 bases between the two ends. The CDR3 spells CASRIGSTEAFF. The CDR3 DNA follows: TGCGCCAGCAGGATAGGGAGCACTGAAGCTTTCTTT.

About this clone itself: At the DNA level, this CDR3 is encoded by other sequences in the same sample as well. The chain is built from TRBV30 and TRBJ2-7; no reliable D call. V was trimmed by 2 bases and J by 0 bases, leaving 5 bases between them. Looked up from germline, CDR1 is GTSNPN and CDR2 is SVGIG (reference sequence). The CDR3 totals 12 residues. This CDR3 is CAWSLSSYEQYF. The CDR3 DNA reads TGTGCCTGGAGTCTAAGCTCCTACGAGCAGTACTTC.

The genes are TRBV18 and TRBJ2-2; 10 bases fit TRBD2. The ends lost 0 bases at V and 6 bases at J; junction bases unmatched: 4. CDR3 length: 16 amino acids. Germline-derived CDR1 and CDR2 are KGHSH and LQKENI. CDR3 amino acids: CASSPPSSGRAGELFF. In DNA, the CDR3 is TGTGCCAGCTCACCACCCTCCAGCGGGAGGGCCGGGGAGCTGTTTTTT.

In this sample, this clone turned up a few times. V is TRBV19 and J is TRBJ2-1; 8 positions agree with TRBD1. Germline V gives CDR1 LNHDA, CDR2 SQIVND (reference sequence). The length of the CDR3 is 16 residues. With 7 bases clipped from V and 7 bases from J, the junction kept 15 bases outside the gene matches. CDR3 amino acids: CASTEWGQGAGNEQFF. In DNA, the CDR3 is TGTGCCAGTACCGAATGGGGTCAGGGGGCAGGGAATGAGCAGTTCTTC.

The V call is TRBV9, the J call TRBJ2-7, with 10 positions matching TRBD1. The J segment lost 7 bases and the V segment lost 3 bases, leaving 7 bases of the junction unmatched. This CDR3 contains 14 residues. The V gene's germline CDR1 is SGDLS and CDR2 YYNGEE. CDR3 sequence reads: CASSARTGGFEQYF. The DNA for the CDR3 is TGTGCCAGCAGCGCCCGGACAGGGGGGTTTGAGCAGTACTTC.

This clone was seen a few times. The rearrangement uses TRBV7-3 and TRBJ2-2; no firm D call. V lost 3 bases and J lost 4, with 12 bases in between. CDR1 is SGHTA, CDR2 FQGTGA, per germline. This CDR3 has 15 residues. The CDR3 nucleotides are TGTGCCAGCAGCTTGGATAGGGCTGGCACCGGGGAGCTGTTTTTT. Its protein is CASSLDRAGTGELFF.

CDR3 DNA: TGTGCCAGCAGCCGACAGGGGCAGGGAGAGACCCAGTACTTC. This codes for CASSRQGQGETQYF. The V gene is TRBV6-6, the J gene TRBJ2-5; 8 bases are shared with TRBD1. CDR1 MNHNY and CDR2 SVGAGI come from the germline V gene (reference sequence). The CDR3 totals 14 residues. Trimming removed 6 bases from V and 4 bases from J; junction bases left unmatched: 7.

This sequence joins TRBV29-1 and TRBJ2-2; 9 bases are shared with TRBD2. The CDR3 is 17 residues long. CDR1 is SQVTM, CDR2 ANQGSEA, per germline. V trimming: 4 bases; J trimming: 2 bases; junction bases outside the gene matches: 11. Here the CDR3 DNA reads TGCAGCGTTGCGGGTCTAGCGGGATTTATCAACACCGGGGAGCTGTTTTTT. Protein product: CSVAGLAGFINTGELFF.

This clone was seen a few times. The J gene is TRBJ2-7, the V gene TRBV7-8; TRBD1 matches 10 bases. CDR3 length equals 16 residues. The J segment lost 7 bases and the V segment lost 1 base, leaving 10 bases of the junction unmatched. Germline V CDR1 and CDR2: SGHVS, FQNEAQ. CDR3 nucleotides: TGTGCCAGCAGCTTAGTCGAGACAGGGGGCTTTGGAGAGCAGTACTTC. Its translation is CASSLVETGGFGEQYF.

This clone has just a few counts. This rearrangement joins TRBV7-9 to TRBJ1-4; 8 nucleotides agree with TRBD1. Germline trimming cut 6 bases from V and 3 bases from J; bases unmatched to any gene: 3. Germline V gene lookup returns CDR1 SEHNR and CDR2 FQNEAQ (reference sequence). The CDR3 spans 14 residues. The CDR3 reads CASSYRGANEKLFF. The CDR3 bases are TGTGCCAGCAGTTACAGGGGGGCTAATGAAAAACTGTTTTTT.

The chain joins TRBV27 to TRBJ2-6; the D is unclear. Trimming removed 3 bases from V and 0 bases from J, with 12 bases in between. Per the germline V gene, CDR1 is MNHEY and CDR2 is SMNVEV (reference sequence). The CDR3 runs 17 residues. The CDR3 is CASSFTPITSGANVLTF. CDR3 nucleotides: TGTGCCAGCAGTTTTACGCCGATAACCTCTGGGGCCAACGTCCTGACTTTC.

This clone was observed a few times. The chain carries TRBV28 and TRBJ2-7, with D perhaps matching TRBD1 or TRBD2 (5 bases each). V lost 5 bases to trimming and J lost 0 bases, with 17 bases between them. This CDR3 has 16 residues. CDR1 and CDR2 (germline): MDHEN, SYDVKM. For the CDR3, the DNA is TGTGCCAGCAGTAAGCCCGGGACCGCGTACTCCTACGAGCAGTACTTC. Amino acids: CASSKPGTAYSYEQYF.